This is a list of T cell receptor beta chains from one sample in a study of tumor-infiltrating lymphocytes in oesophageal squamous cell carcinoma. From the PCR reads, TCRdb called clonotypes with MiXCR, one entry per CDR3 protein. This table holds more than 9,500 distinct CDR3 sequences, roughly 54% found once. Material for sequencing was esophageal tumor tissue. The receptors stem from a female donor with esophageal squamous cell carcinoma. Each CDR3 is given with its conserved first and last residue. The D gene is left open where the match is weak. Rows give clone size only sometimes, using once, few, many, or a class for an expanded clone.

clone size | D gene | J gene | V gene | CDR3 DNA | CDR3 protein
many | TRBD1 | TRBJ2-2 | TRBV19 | TGTGCCAGTAGTAGGAGGACCGGGACAGGGACCGGGGAGCTGTTTTTT | CASSRRTGTGTGELFF
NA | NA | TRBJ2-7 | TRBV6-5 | TGTGCCAGCAGTTACTCCCTAGTGGGAGGTTACGAGCAGTACTTC | CASSYSLVGGYEQYF
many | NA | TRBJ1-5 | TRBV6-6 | TGTGCCAGCAGTTACGGGGGGCCGGGGCAGCCCCAGCATTTT | CASSYGGPGQPQHF
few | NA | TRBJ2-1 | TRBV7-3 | TGTGCCAGCAGCCCCCAGGCCCTAGGACTACGAGACAATGAGCAGTTCTTC | CASSPQALGLRDNEQFF
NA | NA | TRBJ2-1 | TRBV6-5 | TGTGCCAGCAGTTACTCCCTAGTGGGAGGTTACGAGCAGTTCTTC | CASSYSLVGGYEQFF
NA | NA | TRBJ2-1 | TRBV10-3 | TGTGCCAGCCGCTCACTGACGGGAGAAGGCCGCAATGAGCAGTTCTTC | CASRSLTGEGRNEQFF
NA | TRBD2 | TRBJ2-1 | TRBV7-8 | TGTGCCAGCAGCTTAGTTCCGGCGGGAGTCTACAATGAGCAGTTCTTC | CASSLVPAGVYNEQFF
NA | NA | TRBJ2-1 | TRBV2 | TGTGCCAGCAGTGACCAGACAGCTAAGAGCTCCTACAATGAGCAGTTCTTC | CASSDQTAKSSYNEQFF
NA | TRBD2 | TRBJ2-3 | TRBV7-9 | TGTGCCAGCAGCCCGCCCCTAGCGGGGACAGATACGCAGTATTTT | CASSPPLAGTDTQYF
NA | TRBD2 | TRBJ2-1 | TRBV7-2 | TGTGCCAGCAGCTCAGCGGGGGGCCCGTATGAGCAGTTCTTC | CASSSAGGPYEQFF
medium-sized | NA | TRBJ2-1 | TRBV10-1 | TGCGCCAGCAGCGGGAGCATATCCTACAATGAGCAGTTCTTC | CASSGSISYNEQFF
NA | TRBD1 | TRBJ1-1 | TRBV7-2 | TGTGCCGGCAGCTTAACAGGGGGCATGAACACTGAAGCTTTCTTT | CAGSLTGGMNTEAFF
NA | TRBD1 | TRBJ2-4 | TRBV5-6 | TGTGCCAGCAGCTTGGCAGGGAACTCGGGACAGGTTCTAGCCAAAAACATTCAGTACTTC | CASSLAGNSGQVLAKNIQYF
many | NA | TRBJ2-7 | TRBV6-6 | TGTGCCAGCAGTTATCGTAGTAGCCACGAGCAGTACTTC | CASSYRSSHEQYF
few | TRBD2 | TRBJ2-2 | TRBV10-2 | TGCGCCAGCAGTGAGGGCGGGGGGCACACCGGGGAGCTGTTTTTT | CASSEGGGHTGELFF
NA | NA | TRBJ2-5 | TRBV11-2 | TGTGCCAGCAGCTTAGGAGGTGGGGGTGGGGAGACCCAGTACTTC | CASSLGGGGGETQYF
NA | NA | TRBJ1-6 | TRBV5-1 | TGCGCCAGCAGCTTGGACGCTATCCCCCTCCACTTT | CASSLDAIPLHF
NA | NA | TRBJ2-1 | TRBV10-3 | TGTGCCATCAGTGAAGGGGTCGGAGAGACAGATACGCAGTTCTTC | CAISEGVGETDTQFF